This is a list of T cell receptor beta chains from one sample in a study of control samples from healthy donors and cancer patients. TCRdb's table, derived via immunoSEQ multiplex PCR, lists solely in-frame clones and lacks some. The profile shows around 120,000 clones, 93% of them singletons. Sample: PBMCs. The receptors stem from a man aged 50 to 60 with head and neck cancer. CDR3s include the opening cysteine and the closing phenylalanine or tryptophan. D genes are given only for firm matches. The size field is filled for only some rows; it gives once, few, many or a size class.

CDR3 length	D gene	V gene	J gene	clone size	CDR3 protein	CDR3 DNA
14	TRBD1	TRBV6-5	TRBJ1-1	NA	CASSPRPLDREAFF	TGTGCCAGCAGTCCACGGCCTCTGGACAGGGAAGCTTTCTTT
15	NA	TRBV7-9	TRBJ1-4	NA	CASSFTRSNGEKLFF	TGTGCCAGCAGCTTTACCCGGAGCAACGGGGAAAAACTGTTTTTT
12	NA	TRBV19	TRBJ2-7	NA	CASTPQVVEQYF	TGTGCCAGTACCCCTCAGGTTGTAGAGCAGTACTTC
12	NA	TRBV7-3	TRBJ2-2	NA	CASSLTAGELFF	TGTGCCAGCAGCTTAACAGCCGGGGAGCTGTTTTTT
11	NA	TRBV25-1	TRBJ2-1	NA	CASRAANEQFF	TGTGCCAGCAGGGCCGCGAATGAGCAGTTCTTC
16	NA	TRBV7-3	TRBJ2-2	NA	CASSLTPWQGKGELFF	TGTGCCAGCAGCTTAACTCCGTGGCAGGGGAAGGGGGAGCTGTTTTTT
15	TRBD1	TRBV7-2	TRBJ1-4	NA	CASSSRQGAREKLFF	TGTGCCAGCAGCTCGAGGCAGGGGGCGAGGGAAAAACTGTTTTTT
16	NA	TRBV11-2	TRBJ2-1	NA	CASRDLESSSYNEQFF	TGTGCCAGCAGGGACCTAGAGTCGAGCTCCTACAATGAGCAGTTCTTC
17	TRBD2	TRBV7-2	TRBJ2-1	NA	CASSSISGGLRWNEQFF	TGTGCCAGCAGCTCTATTAGCGGGGGGTTACGGTGGAATGAGCAGTTCTTC
16	NA	TRBV5-1	TRBJ2-7	NA	CASSLDTLRDSYEQYF	TGCGCCAGCAGCTTGGACACATTACGAGACTCCTACGAGCAGTACTTC
15	TRBD1	TRBV5-1	TRBJ2-7	NA	CATKRTGEGSYEQYF	TGCGCCACCAAAAGGACAGGCGAAGGGTCCTACGAGCAGTACTTC
14	TRBD2	TRBV19	TRBJ2-3	NA	CASSIRGLGDTQYF	TGTGCCAGTAGTATAAGGGGACTAGGGGATACGCAGTATTTT
17	TRBD1	TRBV5-1	TRBJ1-2	NA	CASSAGTGGKTVRGYTF	TGCGCCAGCAGCGCCGGGACAGGGGGGAAAACCGTGAGGGGCTACACCTTC
15	NA	TRBV4-1	TRBJ1-2	few	CASSQGGKGNYGYTF	TGCGCCAGCAGCCAAGGCGGCAAGGGGAACTATGGCTACACCTTC
14	TRBD1	TRBV2	TRBJ2-7	once	CASRHWRQGAEQYF	TGTGCCAGCAGGCATTGGAGACAGGGGGCAGAGCAGTACTTC
19	NA	TRBV3-1/TRBV3-2	TRBJ1-5	NA	CASSQDRQGYGMCNQPQHF	TGTGCCAGCAGCCAAGATCGCCAGGGGTATGGAATGTGCAATCAGCCCCAGCATTTT
15	NA	TRBV4-1	TRBJ1-5	NA	CASSQDPGTGQPQHF	TGCGCCAGCAGCCAAGATCCTGGGACGGGTCAGCCCCAGCATTTT
16	TRBD1	TRBV6-1	TRBJ2-5	NA	CASSEAITGTGITQYF	TGTGCCAGCAGTGAAGCCATAACCGGGACAGGGATTACCCAGTACTTC
15	TRBD1	TRBV4-1	TRBJ1-6	few	CASSQEDRVASPLHF	TGCGCCAGCAGCCAGGAGGACAGGGTAGCTTCACCCCTCCACTTT
13	NA	TRBV5-1	TRBJ1-3	NA	CASSLGQQNTIYF	TGCGCCAGCAGCTTGGGGCAGCAAAACACCATATATTTT
13	NA	TRBV30	TRBJ1-3	once	CAWSYDGRGLEYF	TGTGCCTGGAGTTACGATGGCAGGGGACTTGAATATTTT
14	TRBD1	TRBV3-1/TRBV3-2	TRBJ1-2	NA	CASSPQGGTYGYTF	TGTGCCAGCAGCCCCCAGGGGGGGACCTATGGCTACACCTTC
15	TRBD1	TRBV7-2	TRBJ1-2	once	CASSERTGGVKGYTF	TGTGCCAGCAGCGAAAGGACAGGGGGCGTAAAAGGCTACACCTTC
17	NA	TRBV19	TRBJ1-1	NA	CASSINRALPINTEAFF	TGTGCCAGTAGTATCAACAGGGCTCTACCCATTAACACTGAAGCTTTCTTT
13	NA	TRBV14	TRBJ1-2	NA	CASSQTRNYGYTF	TGTGCCAGCAGCCAGACACGAAACTATGGCTACACCTTC
13	NA	TRBV11-2	TRBJ1-2	NA	CASSSPRNYGYTF	TGTGCCAGCAGCTCCCCCCGGAACTATGGCTACACCTTC
13	NA	TRBV5-1	TRBJ1-4	once	CASSLVGDEKLFF	TGCGCCAGCAGCTTGGTCGGGGATGAAAAACTGTTTTTT
16	TRBD1	TRBV19	TRBJ2-7	once	CASSIDGQVLAYEQYF	TGTGCCAGTAGTATCGACGGACAGGTTCTTGCCTACGAGCAGTACTTC
12	TRBD1	TRBV29-1	TRBJ1-2	NA	CSVVQGDYGYTF	TGCAGCGTTGTCCAGGGGGACTATGGCTACACCTTC
16	NA	TRBV7-2	TRBJ2-1	NA	CASSPQGGQRYNEQFF	TGTGCCAGCAGCCCCCAGGGCGGACAGCGATACAATGAGCAGTTCTTC
14	NA	TRBV5-1	TRBJ2-7	NA	CASSLGSGDYEQYF	TGCGCCAGCAGCCTTGGTTCAGGGGACTACGAGCAGTACTTC
17	NA	TRBV4-3	TRBJ2-1	NA	CASSQVGGGTVYNEQFF	TGCGCCAGCAGCCAAGTGGGTGGGGGGACGGTCTACAATGAGCAGTTCTTC
11	TRBD1	TRBV24-1	TRBJ2-3	NA	CATRQGDTQYF	TGTGCCACTAGACAGGGGGATACGCAGTATTTT
14	TRBD1	TRBV30	TRBJ1-1	NA	CAWSLGQVVREAFF	TGTGCCTGGAGCCTGGGACAGGTTGTAAGGGAAGCTTTCTTT
16	NA	TRBV19	TRBJ2-1	NA	CASREPNGGSYNEQFF	TGTGCCAGTAGGGAACCCAATGGGGGGTCGTACAATGAGCAGTTCTTC
14	NA	TRBV5-1	TRBJ2-7	NA	CASSTQTRLYEQYF	TGCGCCAGCAGCACCCAGACTAGGTTGTACGAGCAGTACTTC
15	NA	TRBV27	TRBJ2-7	NA	CASSLWARGAGEQYF	TGTGCCAGCAGTTTATGGGCTAGGGGGGCGGGCGAGCAGTACTTC
18	NA	TRBV13	TRBJ2-3	NA	CASSSNSLVGSSTDTQYF	TGTGCCAGCAGCTCGAACTCCCTTGTCGGGAGCAGCACAGATACGCAGTATTTT
15	TRBD2	TRBV9	TRBJ2-3	NA	CASSVGGGGPDTQYF	TGTGCCAGCAGCGTAGGCGGGGGGGGTCCCGATACGCAGTATTTT
17	TRBD1	TRBV19	TRBJ1-2	once	CASSIDPYGQGAYGYTF	TGTGCCAGTAGTATAGACCCTTACGGACAGGGGGCCTATGGCTACACCTTC
13	NA	TRBV19	TRBJ1-5	NA	CASSVDRNQPQHF	TGTGCCAGTAGTGTGGACAGAAATCAGCCCCAGCATTTT
12	NA	TRBV12-3/TRBV12-4	TRBJ2-7	NA	CASSLEGYEQYF	TGTGCCAGCAGTTTAGAGGGATACGAGCAGTACTTC
13	TRBD1	TRBV12-3/TRBV12-4	TRBJ1-2	once	CASRRTGGSGYTF	TGTGCCAGCAGACGAACAGGGGGCTCTGGCTACACCTTC
13	NA	TRBV5-1	TRBJ2-7	NA	CASSFLSVDEQYF	TGCGCCAGCAGCTTTCTATCGGTCGACGAGCAGTACTTC
16	TRBD1	TRBV5-5	TRBJ2-7	NA	CASSLLTGTGSHEQYF	TGTGCCAGCAGCCTACTGACCGGGACAGGGTCCCACGAGCAGTACTTC
15	NA	TRBV18	TRBJ1-1	NA	CASSPTDGIDTEAFF	TGTGCCAGCTCACCGACAGACGGTATTGACACTGAAGCTTTCTTT
11	NA	TRBV7-9	TRBJ2-7	NA	CASSFSREQYF	TGTGCCAGCAGTTTCTCCCGCGAGCAGTACTTC
16	TRBD1	TRBV7-2	TRBJ1-2	NA	CASSSTRTGSYHGYTF	TGTGCCAGCAGCTCAACCCGGACAGGGAGCTACCATGGCTACACCTTC
16	TRBD2	TRBV10-3	TRBJ2-2	NA	CAIRDASGSNTGELFF	TGTGCCATCAGGGATGCTAGCGGGTCGAACACCGGGGAGCTGTTTTTT
15	NA	TRBV6-6	TRBJ1-5	NA	CASSYSIGRAQPQHF	TGTGCCAGCAGTTACTCGATCGGCAGGGCACAGCCCCAGCATTTT
14	NA	TRBV28	TRBJ2-7	NA	CASFPSHGSYEQYF	TGTGCCAGCTTTCCAAGTCACGGCTCCTACGAGCAGTACTTC
15	TRBD1	TRBV18	TRBJ2-5	NA	CASSPATGGQETQYF	TGTGCCAGCTCACCAGCGACAGGGGGCCAAGAGACCCAGTACTTC
14	NA	TRBV5-1	TRBJ1-6	NA	CASSLTRHDSPLHF	TGCGCCAGCAGCTTGACCCGCCACGATTCACCCCTCCACTTT
17	NA	TRBV15	TRBJ1-5	NA	CATSRDLSGNSNQPQHF	TGTGCCACCAGCAGAGACCTTTCAGGGAATAGCAATCAGCCCCAGCATTTT